This T cell receptor (beta chain) appears in the sequencing data of a study of hypomethylating agent response in myelodysplastic syndrome. Study background: Of patients, 8 of 11 got azacitidine and 3 of 11 decitabine. Non-responders met neither complete response nor hematologic improvement criteria, which defined response.

In regard to this clone: The antigen is not known.

Overall study results and limits: More novel clonotypes appeared in responders; more contracted clonotypes appeared in non-responders after treatment. This small study analyzed only roughly ten patients.

The V end was cut by 3 bases, the J end by 2 bases, with 10 bases between. The germline V gene has CDR1 KGHSH and CDR2 LQKENI. There are 14 residues in the CDR3. This table comes from immunoSEQ multiplex PCR, and its TCRdb copy is limited to in-frame clones, with some not included. This table has 4,500 to 5,500 clones, approximately 91% appearing once. Here the sequenced sample was bone marrow, taken before or after starting hypomethylating agent treatment for myelodysplastic syndrome (not recorded which). The chain has TRBV18 and TRBJ1-2; D not certain. This receptor was identified in a human donor with myelodysplastic syndrome. The CDR3 sequence is CASSPNAQNYGYTF. The CDR3 nucleotides read TGTGCCAGCTCACCTAACGCACAGAACTATGGCTACACCTTC.